Following are 23 T cell receptor beta chains from one sample sequenced in a study of cytomegalovirus exposure and HLA in healthy donors. PCR was performed using 60 Vbeta and 13 Jbeta primers. Sequenced by immunoSEQ multiplex PCR; TCRdb stores in-frame clones only, minus some. The data show about 200,000 clones, with roughly 85% seen just once and about 4.6% held by the top ten. Material: PBMCs. The receptors derive from a woman aged 25 to 39 in good health and CMV-seropositive.

The chain has TRBV28 and TRBJ2-7; 7 bases map to TRBD1. The V gene end was trimmed by 6 bases and the J gene end by 3 bases; junction bases not matched to a gene: 11. The CDR3 has 15 amino acids. Germline CDR1 reads MDHEN; CDR2 reads SYDVKM. The DNA of the CDR3 is TGTGCCAGCAGCCATAGCTCAGGGGGTGTCTACGAGCAGTACTTC. Translated, it gives CASSHSSGGVYEQYF.

The chain combines TRBV6-5 with TRBJ1-4; weak D call: TRBD1 (5 bases). Germline values: CDR1 MNHEY, CDR2 SVGAGI. Trimming removed 0 bases from V and 7 bases from J, with 15 bases in between. CDR3 length: 16 residues. The CDR3 region is CASSYSMGRGSEKLFF. The CDR3 DNA is TGTGCCAGCAGTTACTCGATGGGGAGGGGAAGTGAAAAACTGTTTTTT.

The chain links TRBV11-2 to TRBJ2-1; D is undetermined. V lost 0 bases and J lost 1, with 19 bases in between. Looked up from germline, CDR1 is SGHAT and CDR2 is FQNNGV. The CDR3 extends over 19 amino acids. The chain's CDR3 is CASSLDNEWAALSYNEQFF. The CDR3 coding sequence is TGTGCCAGCAGCTTAGATAATGAATGGGCAGCATTATCCTACAATGAGCAGTTCTTC.

The chain recombines TRBV6-1 with TRBJ1-3, with D hard to call. Trimming removed 6 bases from V and 4 bases from J, with 16 bases in between. The length of the CDR3 is 15 residues. CDR1 and CDR2 (germline): MNHNS, SASEGT. This CDR3 is CASSRGGRGGNTIYF. The CDR3 DNA is TGTGCCAGCAGCCGGGGAGGCCGAGGAGGAAACACCATATATTTT.

This chain connects TRBV30 to TRBJ2-7; the D gene is possibly TRBD2 (6 bases). CDR1 GTSNPN and CDR2 SVGIG come from the germline V gene (reference sequence). The CDR3 is 13 residues long. Trimming cost V 0 bases and J 4 bases, with 10 bases left between them. The CDR3 nucleotides are TGTGCCTGGAGTGTCGGCGGGGAGTACGAGCAGTACTTC. Its translation is CAWSVGGEYEQYF.

The rearrangement links TRBV2 to TRBJ2-4; no definite D call. V shed 8 bases and J shed 1 base, with 9 bases lying between them. Per germline, CDR1 SNHLY and CDR2 FYNNEI. The CDR3 is 13 residues long. The CDR3 nucleotides read TGTGCCAGCGTCGCGTTTGCCAAAAACATTCAGTACTTC. It yields the protein CASVAFAKNIQYF.

The rearrangement uses TRBV6-6 and TRBJ2-5; 12 positions agree with TRBD2. The length of the CDR3 is 16 residues. The V gene end was trimmed by 4 bases and the J gene end by 4 bases; junction bases not matched to a gene: 7. Germline assignment: CDR1 MNHNY and CDR2 SVGAGI (reference sequence). The CDR3 is CASSSSGRAGRETQYF. DNA for the CDR3: TGTGCCAGCAGTTCTAGCGGGAGGGCCGGTAGAGAGACCCAGTACTTC.

The DNA for the CDR3 is TGTGCCAGCAGTTCGGGACTAACAAACTACAATGAGCAGTTCTTC. Residues: CASSSGLTNYNEQFF. This chain uses TRBV27 with TRBJ2-1, with 7 bases aligning to TRBD2. With V trimmed by 4 bases and J by 3 bases, 6 bases remained unmatched. Germline CDR1 and CDR2: MNHEY and SMNVEV (reference sequence). This CDR3 has 15 amino acids.

This clone turned up a few times. V usage is TRBV27 and J usage is TRBJ2-5, with 9 bases that match TRBD1. Germline loops: CDR1 MNHEY, CDR2 SMNVEV (reference sequence). V lost 5 bases to trimming and J lost 2 bases; unmatched junction nucleotides: 6. The CDR3 has 15 residues. The DNA for the CDR3 is TGTGCCAGCAGTGCCTGGACAGGGGTTCAAGAGACCCAGTACTTC. Amino acids: CASSAWTGVQETQYF.

This clone was observed a handful of times. The V call is TRBV7-2, the J call TRBJ1-2, with TRBD1 matching over 9 bases. The CDR3 loop spans 13 amino acids. The germline V gene has CDR1 SGHTA and CDR2 FQGNSA. The V gene end was trimmed by 5 bases and the J gene end by 6 bases; junction bases not matched to a gene: 4. The CDR3 nucleotides read TGTGCCAGCAGCAAATGGACAGGGGATGGCTACACCTTC. Its translation: CASSKWTGDGYTF. Supplemented by reference TRBV7-2 and TRBJ1-2, the full variable domain reads GAGVSQSPSNKVTEKGKDVELRCDPISGHTALYWYRQSLGQGLEFLIYFQGNSAPDKSGLPSDRFSAERTGGSVSTLTIQRTQQEDSAVYLCASSKWTGDGYTFGSGTRLTVV.

The chain uses TRBV5-1 and TRBJ2-2; 10 bases line up with TRBD2. Trimming cost V 4 bases and J 5 bases; bases outside gene matches: 2. This CDR3 comprises 14 residues. In germline, CDR1 is SGHRS, CDR2 YFSETQ. The CDR3 nucleotides are TGCGCCAGCAGCGCTAGCGGGAGAACCGGGGAGCTGTTTTTT. It specifies CASSASGRTGELFF. The full variable domain, completed using reference TRBV5-1 and TRBJ2-2, is KAGVTQTPRYLIKTRGQQVTLSCSPISGHRSVSWYQQTPGQGLQFLFEYFSETQRNKGNFPGRFSGRQFSNSRSEMNVSTLELGDSALYLCASSASGRTGELFFGEGSRLTVL.

This CDR3 reads CASSPVTNGGEQYF. The CDR3 DNA sequence: TGTGCCAGCTCACCAGTGACGAACGGGGGAGAGCAGTACTTC. The chain is built from TRBV18 and TRBJ2-7, with D possibly being TRBD2 (6 bases). The CDR3 sequence is 14 residues long. The germline V and J ends were trimmed by 2 bases and 7 bases, with 15 bases remaining between them. Germline V gene sequence: CDR1 KGHSH, CDR2 LQKENI. Combining the CDR3 with reference TRBV18 and TRBJ2-7 gives the whole variable domain NAGVMQNPRHLVRRRGQEARLRCSPMKGHSHVYWYRQLPEEGLKFMVYLQKENIIDESGMPKERFSAEFPKEGPSILRIQQVVRGDSAAYFCASSPVTNGGEQYFGPGTRLTVT.

This chain links TRBV7-9 with TRBJ1-1; 7 bases line up with TRBD1. The CDR3 sequence is 16 residues long. Germline values: CDR1 SEHNR, CDR2 FQNEAQ (reference sequence). Trimming cost V 6 bases and J 1 base; bases outside gene matches: 11. CDR3: CASSLTGFGRNTEAFF. The CDR3 nucleotides are TGTGCCAGCAGTCTGACAGGGTTTGGGAGGAACACTGAAGCTTTCTTT.

The gene calls are TRBV7-9 and TRBJ2-2, with 14 positions matching TRBD2. The length of the CDR3 is 16 residues. Germline V gives CDR1 SEHNR, CDR2 FQNEAQ (reference sequence). J lost 5 bases, V lost 5 bases, and 4 bases had no gene match. CDR3 DNA: TGTGCCAGCAGCCTCGGACTAGCGGGAGGTACCGGGGAGCTGTTTTTT. This encodes CASSLGLAGGTGELFF.

V gene TRBV6-4 combines with J gene TRBJ1-2, with D maybe TRBD1 (5 bases). The V and J ends lost 6 bases and 4 bases respectively, with 15 bases between them. Germline V gene lookup returns CDR1 MRHNA and CDR2 SNTAGT. The CDR3 extends over 14 amino acids. The CDR3 spells CASSPLGGTYGYTF. The CDR3 coding sequence is TGTGCCAGCAGCCCATTAGGAGGGACCTATGGCTACACCTTC.

The count of this clone is one. The chain uses TRBV5-6 and TRBJ1-1; D not certain. V was cut by 2 bases and J by 0 bases, with 14 bases left in between. This CDR3 region has 16 residues. Germline V gene lookup returns CDR1 SGHDT and CDR2 YYEEEE. The CDR3, as DNA: TGTGCCAGCAGCTTATACCCGGGGATGATGAACACTGAAGCTTTCTTT. Translation gives CASSLYPGMMNTEAFF.

J is TRBJ1-1 and V is TRBV28; D not resolved. This CDR3 has 11 residues. V lost 6 bases, J lost 9 bases, and 11 bases lay in between. The germline CDR1 and CDR2 sequences are MDHEN and SYDVKM. CDR3 in amino acids: CASRSGDKAFF. Here the CDR3 DNA reads TGTGCCAGCAGATCCGGAGATAAAGCTTTCTTT.

The genes are TRBV28 and TRBJ1-2; 9 bases are a match to TRBD1. Germline CDR1 is MDHEN and CDR2 is SYDVKM. Germline trimming cut 6 bases from V and 8 bases from J; bases unmatched to any gene: 10. There are 14 residues in the CDR3. This chain's CDR3 is CASSLGDRADGYTF. The CDR3 nucleotides read TGTGCCAGCAGCCTAGGGGACAGGGCGGACGGCTACACCTTC.

This clone has just a few counts. The CDR3 loop is CASSELAGSYEQYF. The CDR3 DNA sequence: TGTGCCAGCAGTGAACTAGCGGGTTCCTACGAGCAGTACTTC. The chain has TRBV6-5 and TRBJ2-7; 9 bases align to TRBD2. The CDR3 consists of 14 residues. V shed 5 bases, J shed 1 base, and the junction held 3 bases outside the gene matches. Germline V gives CDR1 MNHEY, CDR2 SVGAGI.

V gene TRBV25-1 combines with J gene TRBJ2-7; perhaps TRBD2 as D (5 bases). CDR3 length: 14 amino acids. Per the germline V gene, CDR1 is MGHDK and CDR2 is SYGVNS. Trimming took 7 bases from V and 3 from J, leaving 16 bases between them. The CDR3 DNA sequence: TGTGCCAGCACCAGGTCCGAGGGTTTCTACGAGCAGTACTTC. It yields the protein CASTRSEGFYEQYF.

The V gene is TRBV27, the J gene TRBJ2-1, with 8 bases aligning to TRBD2. The V gene end was trimmed by 0 bases and the J gene end by 8 bases; junction bases not matched to a gene: 3. The CDR3 spans 14 residues. CDR1 MNHEY and CDR2 SMNVEV come from the germline V gene (reference sequence). This CDR3 reads CASSLSSGIYEQFF. CDR3 in DNA: TGTGCCAGCAGTTTATCTAGCGGGATATATGAGCAGTTCTTC.

The rearrangement links TRBV11-2 to TRBJ2-7; a weak D match, TRBD2 (6 bases). Germline CDR1 and CDR2: SGHAT and FQNNGV. V gave up 0 bases and J gave up 0 bases, with 15 bases separating them. The CDR3 has 17 residues. The CDR3 protein is CASSLDRWRALSYEQYF. DNA of the CDR3: TGTGCCAGCAGCTTAGACCGTTGGAGGGCCCTCTCCTACGAGCAGTACTTC.

This clone was seen more than once but under ten times. The V and J genes are TRBV5-4 and TRBJ1-2; D is unclear. This CDR3 has 15 residues. Germline values: CDR1 SGHNT, CDR2 YYREEE (reference sequence). The germline V and J ends were trimmed by 0 bases and 1 base, with 10 bases remaining between them. CDR3: CASSLGRRNNYGYTF. For the CDR3, the DNA is TGTGCCAGCAGCTTGGGGAGAAGGAATAACTATGGCTACACCTTC.